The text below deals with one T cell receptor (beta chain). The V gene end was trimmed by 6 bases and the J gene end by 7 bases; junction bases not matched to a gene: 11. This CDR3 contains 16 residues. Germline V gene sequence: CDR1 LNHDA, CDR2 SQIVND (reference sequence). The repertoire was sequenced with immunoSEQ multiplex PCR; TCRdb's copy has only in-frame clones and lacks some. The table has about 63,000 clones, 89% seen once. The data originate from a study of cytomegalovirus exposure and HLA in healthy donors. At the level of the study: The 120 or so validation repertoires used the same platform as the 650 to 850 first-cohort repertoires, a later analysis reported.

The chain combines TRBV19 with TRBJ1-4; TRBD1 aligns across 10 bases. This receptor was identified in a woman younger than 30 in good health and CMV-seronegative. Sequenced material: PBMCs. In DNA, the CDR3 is TGTGCCAGTAGGACAGGGGGCACGGGTTACGGTGAAAAACTGTTTTTT. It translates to CASRTGGTGYGEKLFF.